This entry describes one TCR beta chain. The antigen remains unidentified. This entry belongs to a study of cytomegalovirus exposure and HLA in healthy donors. Both 60 Vbeta primers and 13 Jbeta primers went into the PCR. The protocol was immunoSEQ multiplex PCR, while the TCRdb copy is restricted to in-frame clones and leaves out a portion. The profile shows about 210,000 clones, approximately 81% of them singletons. General study points: It was 160 or so TCR beta chains that were listed as cytomegalovirus-associated. Sequencing likely caused a cluster of highly shared sequence variants. Most observed TCR sequences were rare, whereas some public TCRs were detected in many donors. Confirmation in vitro established that a few CMV-associated chains were specific for CMV antigens.

Germline lookup yields CDR1 SQVTM and CDR2 ANQGSEA. The CDR3 length is 13 residues. Deletions cut 5 bases from V and 4 bases from J, with 13 bases between. Sequences were obtained from PBMCs. J is TRBJ2-3 and V is TRBV29-1; D may be TRBD1 (5 bases). The clonotype was recovered from a girl aged 2 to 10 in good health and CMV-seronegative. The CDR3 reads CSVRRRGPDTQYF. The DNA of the CDR3 is TGCAGCGTTCGCCGTAGGGGCCCAGATACGCAGTATTTT.